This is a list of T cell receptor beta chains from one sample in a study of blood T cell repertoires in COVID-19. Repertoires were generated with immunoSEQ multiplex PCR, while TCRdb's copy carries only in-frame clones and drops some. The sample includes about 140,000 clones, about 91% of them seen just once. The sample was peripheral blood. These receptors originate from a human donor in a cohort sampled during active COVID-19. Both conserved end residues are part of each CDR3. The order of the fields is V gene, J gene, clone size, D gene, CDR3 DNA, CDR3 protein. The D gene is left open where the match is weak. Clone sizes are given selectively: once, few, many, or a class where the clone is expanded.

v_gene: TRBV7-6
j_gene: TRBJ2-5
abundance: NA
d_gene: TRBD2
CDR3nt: TGTGCCACCTCCTCGGGAGGGGGGGAGACCCAGTACTTC
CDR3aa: CATSSGGGETQYF

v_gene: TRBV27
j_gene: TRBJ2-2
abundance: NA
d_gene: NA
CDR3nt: TGTGCCAGCAGTCCGGGACTCGCGAACACCGGGGAGCTGTTTTTT
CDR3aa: CASSPGLANTGELFF

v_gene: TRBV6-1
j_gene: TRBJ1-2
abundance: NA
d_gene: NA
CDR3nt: TGTGCCAGCAGTGGAGCGACAGGTTGGGATTCCTATGGCTACACCTTC
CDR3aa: CASSGATGWDSYGYTF

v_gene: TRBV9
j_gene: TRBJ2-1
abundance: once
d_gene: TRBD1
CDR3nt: TGTGCCAGCAGCTCGTCGGACAGGGGTATAGATGAGCAGTTCTTC
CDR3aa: CASSSSDRGIDEQFF

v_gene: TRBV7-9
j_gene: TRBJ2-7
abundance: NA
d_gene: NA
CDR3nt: TGTGCCAGCAGCTTAGGCGGACAATACGAGCAGTACTTC
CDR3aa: CASSLGGQYEQYF

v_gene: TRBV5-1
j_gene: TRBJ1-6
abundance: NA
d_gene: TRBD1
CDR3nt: TGCGCCAGCAGCTTAGACCCGGGACAGGGAAATTCACCCCTCCACTTT
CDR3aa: CASSLDPGQGNSPLHF

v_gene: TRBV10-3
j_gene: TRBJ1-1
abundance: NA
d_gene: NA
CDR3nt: TGTGCCATCAGTGAGCACAGGGACATTGAAGCTTTCTTT
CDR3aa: CAISEHRDIEAFF

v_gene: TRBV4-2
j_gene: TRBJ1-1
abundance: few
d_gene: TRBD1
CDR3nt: TGTGCCAGCAGCCAAGGGACAGGGACCACTGAAGCTTTCTTT
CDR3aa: CASSQGTGTTEAFF

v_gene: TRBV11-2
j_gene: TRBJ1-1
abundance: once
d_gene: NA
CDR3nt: TGTGCCAGCAGCTTATGGGGGGGCACTGAAGCTTTCTTT
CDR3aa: CASSLWGGTEAFF

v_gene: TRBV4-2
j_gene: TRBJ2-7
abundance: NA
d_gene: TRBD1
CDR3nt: TGTGCCAGCAGCCAAGGGGACAGGGGGAAGTCCTACGAGCAGTACTTC
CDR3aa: CASSQGDRGKSYEQYF

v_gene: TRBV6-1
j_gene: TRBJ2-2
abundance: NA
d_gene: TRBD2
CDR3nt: TGTGCCAGCAGTGAGCTAGCGGGGGATGACACCGGGGAGCTGTTTTTT
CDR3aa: CASSELAGDDTGELFF

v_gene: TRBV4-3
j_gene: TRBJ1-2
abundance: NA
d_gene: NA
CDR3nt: TGCGCCAGCAGCCAAGAGGCAGGGTTTGACTATGGCTACACCTTC
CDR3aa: CASSQEAGFDYGYTF

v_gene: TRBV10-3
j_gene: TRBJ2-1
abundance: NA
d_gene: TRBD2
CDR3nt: TGTGCCATCCGGGTCCGGACTAGCGGTCCCAATGAGCAGTTCTTC
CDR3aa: CAIRVRTSGPNEQFF

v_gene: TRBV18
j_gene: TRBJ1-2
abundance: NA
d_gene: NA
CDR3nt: TGTGCCAGCTCACCCGGCAGGGGAAGTGGCTACACCTTC
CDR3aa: CASSPGRGSGYTF